This T cell receptor beta chain was obtained from a study of control samples from healthy donors and cancer patients. Method: immunoSEQ multiplex PCR; TCRdb's copy keeps in-frame clones and lacks some. In the table there are some 67,000 clones, 87% of which are singletons. Trimming cost V 10 bases and J 7 bases; bases outside gene matches: 7. The CDR3 has 13 amino acids. The rearrangement links TRBV12-3 or TRBV12-4 to TRBJ1-6; 7 nucleotides align to TRBD1. The sequence derives from a woman in her 50s with head and neck cancer. Sequenced material: PBMCs. CDR3 in amino acids: CATRQGWNSPLHF. The CDR3 DNA reads TGTGCCACCCGACAGGGCTGGAATTCACCCCTCCACTTT.